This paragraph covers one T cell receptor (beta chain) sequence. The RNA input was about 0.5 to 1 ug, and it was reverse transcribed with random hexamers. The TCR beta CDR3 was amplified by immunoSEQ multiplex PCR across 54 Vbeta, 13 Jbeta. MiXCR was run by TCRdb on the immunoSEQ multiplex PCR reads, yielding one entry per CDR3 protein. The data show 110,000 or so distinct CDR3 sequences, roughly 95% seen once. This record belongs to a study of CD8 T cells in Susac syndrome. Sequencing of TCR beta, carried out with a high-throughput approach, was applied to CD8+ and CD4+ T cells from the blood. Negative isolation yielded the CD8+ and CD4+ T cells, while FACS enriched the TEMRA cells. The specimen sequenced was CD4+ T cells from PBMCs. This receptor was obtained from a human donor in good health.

The CDR3 protein is CSARYTGTYNQPQHF. CDR3 nucleotides: TGCAGTGCTAGGTATACCGGGACATATAATCAGCCCCAGCATTTT. The V gene is TRBV20-1, the J gene TRBJ1-5; D is possibly TRBD1 (6 bases). The CDR3 sequence is 15 residues long. Germline assignment: CDR1 DFQATT and CDR2 SNEGSKA (reference sequence). Trimming took off 3 bases at V and 4 bases at J, with 16 bases between the two ends.